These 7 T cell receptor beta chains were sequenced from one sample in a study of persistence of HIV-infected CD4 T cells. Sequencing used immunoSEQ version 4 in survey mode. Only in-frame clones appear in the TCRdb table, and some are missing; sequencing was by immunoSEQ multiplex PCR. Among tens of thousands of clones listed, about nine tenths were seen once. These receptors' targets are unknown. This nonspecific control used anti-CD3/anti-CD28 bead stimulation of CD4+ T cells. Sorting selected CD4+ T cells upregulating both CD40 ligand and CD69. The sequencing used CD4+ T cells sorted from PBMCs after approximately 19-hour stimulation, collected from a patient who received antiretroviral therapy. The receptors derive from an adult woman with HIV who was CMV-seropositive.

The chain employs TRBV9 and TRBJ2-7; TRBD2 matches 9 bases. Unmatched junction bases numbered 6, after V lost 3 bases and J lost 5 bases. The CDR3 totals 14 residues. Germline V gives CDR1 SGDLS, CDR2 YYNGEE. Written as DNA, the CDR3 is TGTGCCAGCAGCGCCCTAGCGGGGTCCCACGAGCAGTACTTC. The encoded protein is CASSALAGSHEQYF. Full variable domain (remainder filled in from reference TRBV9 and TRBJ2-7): DSGVTQTPKHLITATGQRVTLRCSPRSGDLSVYWYQQSLDQGLQFLIQYYNGEERAKGNILERFSAQQFPDLHSELNLSSLELGDSALYFCASSALAGSHEQYFGPGTRLTVT.

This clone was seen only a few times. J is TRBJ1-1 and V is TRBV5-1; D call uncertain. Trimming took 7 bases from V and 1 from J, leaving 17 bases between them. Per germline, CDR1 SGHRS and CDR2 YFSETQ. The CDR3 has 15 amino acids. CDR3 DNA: TGCGCCAGCTCCCCCCGCGGACGGACGAACACTGAAGCTTTCTTT. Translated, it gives CASSPRGRTNTEAFF.

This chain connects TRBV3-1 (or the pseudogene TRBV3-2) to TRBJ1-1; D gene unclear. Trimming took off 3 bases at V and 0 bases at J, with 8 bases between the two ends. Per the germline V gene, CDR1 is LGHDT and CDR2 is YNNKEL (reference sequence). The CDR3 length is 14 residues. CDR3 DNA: TGTGCCAGCAGCCACACAGCGATGAACACTGAAGCTTTCTTT. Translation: CASSHTAMNTEAFF.

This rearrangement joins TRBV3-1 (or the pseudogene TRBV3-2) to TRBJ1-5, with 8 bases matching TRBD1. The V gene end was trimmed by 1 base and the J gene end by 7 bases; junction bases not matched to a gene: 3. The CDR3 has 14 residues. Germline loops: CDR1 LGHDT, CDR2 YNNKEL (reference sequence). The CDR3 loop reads CASSQGTGNQPQHF. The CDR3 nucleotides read TGTGCCAGCAGCCAAGGGACAGGGAACCAGCCCCAGCATTTT.

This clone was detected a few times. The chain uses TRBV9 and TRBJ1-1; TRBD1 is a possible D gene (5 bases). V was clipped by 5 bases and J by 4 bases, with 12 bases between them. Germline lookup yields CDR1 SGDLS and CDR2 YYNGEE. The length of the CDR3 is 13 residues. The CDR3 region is CASSEEGTTEAFF. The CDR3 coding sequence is TGTGCCAGCAGTGAAGAAGGGACCACTGAAGCTTTCTTT.

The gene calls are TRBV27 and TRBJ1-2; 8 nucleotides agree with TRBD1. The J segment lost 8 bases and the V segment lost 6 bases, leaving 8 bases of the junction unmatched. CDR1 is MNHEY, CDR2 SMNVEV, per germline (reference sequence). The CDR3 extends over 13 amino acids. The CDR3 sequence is CASSLATGVGYTF. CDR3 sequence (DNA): TGTGCCAGCAGCCTTGCGACAGGGGTAGGCTACACCTTC.

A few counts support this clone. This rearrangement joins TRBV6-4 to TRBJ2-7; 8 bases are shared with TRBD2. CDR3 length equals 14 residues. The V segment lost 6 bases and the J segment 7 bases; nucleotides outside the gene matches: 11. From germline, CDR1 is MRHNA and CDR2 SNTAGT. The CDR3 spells CASSARGGLREQYF. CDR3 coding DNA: TGTGCCAGCAGCGCCCGGGGGGGGCTGAGGGAGCAGTACTTC.